Ten or more counts support the clone carrying this T cell receptor beta chain. Antigen specificity is unknown. These data originate in a study of early T cells in non-severe SARS-CoV-2 infection. In the study overall: Sequencing of unsorted whole blood was done on bulk RNA, leaving chains unpaired. Whole-study findings and limits: Database matching using VDJdb favored anti-spike CD8 responses, with private and CD4 specificities left missing.

Individual cDNA molecules each received unique molecular identifiers attached to them. TCRdb analysed the 5' RACE reads with MiXCR anew, one entry per CDR3 protein. Here the sample spans 50,000 to 60,000 distinct CDR3 sequences, 8.7% being singletons. This CDR3 has 16 amino acids. The V gene's germline CDR1 is DFQATT and CDR2 SNEGSKA (reference sequence). Deletions cut 3 bases from V and 3 bases from J, with 18 bases between. This specimen consisted of whole blood, obtained at baseline. The gene calls are TRBV20-1 and TRBJ2-1; maybe TRBD2 (5 bases). The sequence was collected from an adult who was a healthcare worker with PCR-confirmed SARS-CoV-2 infection or an uninfected control (not recorded which). This chain's CDR3 is CSASKLLEFRYNEQFF. CDR3 nucleotides: TGCAGTGCTAGCAAACTACTAGAGTTCCGCTACAATGAGCAGTTCTTC.